Below are 23 T cell receptor beta chains sequenced from a single sample in a study of OX40 agonist ivuxolimab in advanced cancers. Profiled with immunoSEQ multiplex PCR; TCRdb holds only in-frame clones, not every one. Among tens of thousands of clones, just over 90% were seen once, and the ten largest hold roughly an eighth. This material consisted of CD4+ or CD8+ T cells sorted from blood, taken in a trial of the OX40 agonist ivuxolimab. The receptors were gathered from an adult with an advanced solid tumor such as melanoma, head and neck, liver or kidney cancer.

The genes are TRBV6-6 and TRBJ1-1; D gene unclear. The CDR3 is 15 amino acids. Germline loops: CDR1 MNHNY, CDR2 SVGAGI (reference sequence). V lost 0 bases and J lost 3, with 11 bases in between. The CDR3 loop reads CASSYSNPGYTEAFF. The CDR3 DNA sequence: TGTGCCAGCAGTTACTCGAACCCGGGCTACACTGAAGCTTTCTTT.

The chain uses TRBV7-2 and TRBJ1-2; D remains ambiguous. V lost 6 bases to trimming and J lost 4 bases, with 18 bases between them. The CDR3 has 15 residues. The germline CDR1 and CDR2 sequences are SGHTA and FQGNSA. As DNA, the CDR3 is TGTGCCAGCAGACCGAACGAAGCGTCTGGCTATGGCTACACCTTC. Translating it yields CASRPNEASGYGYTF.

This chain's CDR3 is CATSRAGMGVTEAFF. CDR3 bases: TGTGCCACCAGCAGAGCGGGGATGGGGGTCACTGAAGCTTTCTTT. This chain uses TRBV15 with TRBJ1-1; possible D gene TRBD1, 5 bases. This CDR3 contains 15 residues. Trimming took 1 base from V and 4 from J, leaving 13 bases between them. Germline V lookup: CDR1 LNHNV, CDR2 YYDKDF (reference sequence).

This clone was observed a single time. The chain employs TRBV19 and TRBJ2-7, with TRBD1 as a possible D gene (6 bases). Trimming pared 5 bases from V and 3 bases from J, leaving 14 bases between. Germline lookup yields CDR1 LNHDA and CDR2 SQIVND (reference sequence). This CDR3 comprises 14 residues. CDR3 region: CASSHRDTDYEQYF. The CDR3 nucleotides read TGTGCCAGTAGTCACCGGGACACCGACTACGAGCAGTACTTC.

V gene TRBV29-1 combines with J gene TRBJ1-2; D possibly corresponds to TRBD1 (6 bases). Between the trimmed V and J ends, which lost 3 bases and 3 bases, there was a span of 17 bases. The CDR3 is made up of 15 amino acids. CDR1 and CDR2 from the germline V gene are SQVTM and ANQGSEA. CDR3 nucleotides: TGCAGCGTTGATAACCCCGGGACATCATACTATGGCTACACCTTC. This translates into CSVDNPGTSYYGYTF.

The chain links TRBV2 to TRBJ1-1; no clear D gene. This CDR3 contains 13 residues. CDR1 SNHLY and CDR2 FYNNEI come from the germline V gene. V dropped 7 bases and J dropped 1 base, with 10 bases sitting between them. CDR3 loop: CASIYLRNTEAFF. The CDR3, as DNA: TGTGCCAGCATCTACCTACGGAACACTGAAGCTTTCTTT.

This clone was seen just once. This rearrangement joins TRBV2 to TRBJ2-5; D possibly uses TRBD1 or TRBD2 (5 bases each). V dropped 9 bases and J dropped 6 bases, with 14 bases sitting between them. The CDR3 is 12 residues long. From germline, CDR1 is SNHLY and CDR2 FYNNEI. The CDR3 is CARGDPGKTQYF. The CDR3, as DNA: TGTGCCAGAGGGGATCCGGGAAAGACCCAGTACTTC.

The chain joins TRBV27 to TRBJ2-7; 11 nucleotides match TRBD1. Germline CDR1 is MNHEY and CDR2 is SMNVEV (reference sequence). The CDR3 extends over 14 amino acids. Trimming cost V 4 bases and J 3 bases; bases outside gene matches: 2. The CDR3 coding sequence is TGTGCCAGCAGTTACGGGACAGGGGGCTACGAGCAGTACTTC. This translates into CASSYGTGGYEQYF.

The chain joins TRBV27 to TRBJ1-1; D uncertain. Trimming took 6 bases from V and 4 from J, leaving 15 bases between them. The CDR3 has 14 amino acids. CDR1 and CDR2 from the germline V gene are MNHEY and SMNVEV (reference sequence). The CDR3 DNA reads TGTGCCAGCAGAACTATCCCCTTAGGCACTGAAGCTTTCTTT. Protein product: CASRTIPLGTEAFF.

The count of this clone is one. The rearrangement links TRBV27 to TRBJ2-7; D possibly corresponds to TRBD1 (5 bases). The CDR3 runs to 13 residues. Germline V lookup: CDR1 MNHEY, CDR2 SMNVEV (reference sequence). V was shortened by 4 bases and J by 6 bases, with 13 bases between the two germline ends. CDR3 nucleotides: TGTGCCAGCAGTTCCAGGGCATCAGGCGAGCAGTACTTC. This translates into CASSSRASGEQYF.

The J gene is TRBJ1-2, the V gene TRBV14; no clear D. Trimming removed 2 bases at V and 0 bases at J, with 1 base between. CDR3 length equals 12 residues. Germline V gene data show CDR1 as SGHDN and CDR2 as FVKESK. CDR3 in amino acids: CASSQSNYGYTF. The CDR3 DNA sequence: TGTGCCAGCAGCCAATCTAACTATGGCTACACCTTC.

This chain links TRBV6-6 with TRBJ2-1; unclear D gene. The CDR3 is 12 residues long. V shed 2 bases and J shed 10 bases, with 9 bases lying between them. CDR1 MNHNY and CDR2 SVGAGI come from the germline V gene (reference sequence). CDR3 nucleotides: TGTGCCAGCAGTTACGTTTGGACCGAGCAGTTCTTC. The encoded protein is CASSYVWTEQFF.

The V and J genes are TRBV10-3 and TRBJ2-1, with TRBD2 matching over 8 bases. Per germline, CDR1 ENHRY and CDR2 SYGVKD. The CDR3 extends over 15 amino acids. V shed 10 bases and J 4 bases; nucleotides not matched to a gene: 12. The CDR3 protein is CATQDQRETYNEQFF. The CDR3, as DNA: TGTGCCACCCAAGACCAGCGGGAGACTTACAATGAGCAGTTCTTC.

This chain uses TRBV7-9 with TRBJ1-3, with 8 nucleotides matching TRBD1. The length of the CDR3 is 15 residues. V shed 5 bases, J shed 4 bases, and the junction held 7 bases outside the gene matches. The germline V gene has CDR1 SEHNR and CDR2 FQNEAQ (reference sequence). The CDR3 spells CASSGTDRGGNTIYF. The CDR3 coding sequence is TGTGCCAGCAGCGGCACCGACAGGGGAGGAAACACCATATATTTT. Supplemented by reference TRBV7-9 and TRBJ1-3, the full variable domain reads DTGVSQNPRHKITKRGQNVTFRCDPISEHNRLYWYRQTLGQGPEFLTYFQNEAQLEKSRLLSDRFSAERPKGSFSTLEIQRTEQGDSAMYLCASSGTDRGGNTIYFGEGSWLTVV.

The chain carries TRBV6-4 and TRBJ2-1; D remains ambiguous. There are 14 residues in the CDR3. The germline V gene has CDR1 MRHNA and CDR2 SNTAGT. V gave up 5 bases and J gave up 2 bases, with 10 bases separating them. As DNA, the CDR3 is TGTGCCAGCAGTTCCAGGAGTCCCTACAATGAGCAGTTCTTC. Residues: CASSSRSPYNEQFF.

The chain carries TRBV25-1 and TRBJ2-1; D call uncertain. The CDR3 is 14 amino acids. The V end was cut by 3 bases, the J end by 3 bases, with 9 bases between. Germline CDR1 and CDR2: MGHDK and SYGVNS. The CDR3 loop reads CASSDGQSYNEQFF. The CDR3 bases are TGTGCCAGCAGTGATGGGCAGAGCTACAATGAGCAGTTCTTC.

The CDR3 is CASSLTGQGYYEQYF. CDR3 nucleotide sequence: TGTGCCAGCAGCCTGACGGGACAGGGTTACTACGAGCAGTACTTC. This chain uses TRBV5-6 with TRBJ2-7; TRBD1 aligns across 9 bases. CDR1 and CDR2 (germline): SGHDT, YYEEEE. Trimming cost V 4 bases and J 3 bases; bases outside gene matches: 8. CDR3 length equals 15 residues. Full variable domain (missing parts from reference TRBV5-6 and TRBJ2-7): DAGVTQSPTHLIKTRGQQVTLRCSPKSGHDTVSWYQQALGQGPQFIFQYYEEEERQRGNFPDRFSGHQFPNYSSELNVNALLLGDSALYLCASSLTGQGYYEQYFGPGTRLTVT.

This clone came up once. The J gene is TRBJ1-2, the V gene TRBV27; D is perhaps TRBD1 (6 bases). Germline V gene lookup returns CDR1 MNHEY and CDR2 SMNVEV (reference sequence). This CDR3 has 14 amino acids. Trimming removed 2 bases from V and 3 bases from J, with 10 bases in between. The CDR3 reads CASSLTRGHYGYTF. The CDR3 bases are TGTGCCAGCAGTTTAACCAGGGGACACTATGGCTACACCTTC.

The V call is TRBV7-9, the J call TRBJ2-1; 8 bases line up with TRBD2. In germline, CDR1 is SEHNR, CDR2 FQNEAQ (reference sequence). V trimming: 1 base; J trimming: 8 bases; junction bases outside the gene matches: 4. CDR3 length equals 14 residues. CDR3 protein: CASSLGGLVDEQFF. CDR3 coding DNA: TGTGCCAGCAGCTTAGGGGGACTAGTGGATGAGCAGTTCTTC.

This chain connects TRBV27 to TRBJ2-3; D unclear. The CDR3 covers 16 residues. Germline CDR1 MNHEY, CDR2 SMNVEV (reference sequence). Trimming took off 3 bases at V and 1 base at J, with 14 bases between the two ends. In nucleotides, the CDR3 is TGTGCCAGCAGTTTCGCGGCGGACCCGGGCACAGATACGCAGTATTTT. Encoded protein: CASSFAADPGTDTQYF.

The table lists this clone with a count of one. The chain combines TRBV7-3 with TRBJ2-7; a possible D gene is TRBD2 (6 bases). V lost 5 bases, J lost 6 bases, and 23 bases lay in between. Germline V gene data show CDR1 as SGHTA and CDR2 as FQGTGA. CDR3 length: 16 amino acids. The CDR3 DNA is TGTGCCAGCAGCCTCCGGTCCCGGGACTTCACGACCGAGCAGTACTTC. This translates into CASSLRSRDFTTEQYF. The variable domain in full, with the rest retrieved from reference TRBV7-3 and TRBJ2-7, is GAGVSQTPSNKVTEKGKYVELRCDPISGHTALYWYRQSLGQGPEFLIYFQGTGAADDSGLPNDRFFAVRPEGSVSTLKIQRTERGDSAVYLCASSLRSRDFTTEQYFGPGTRLTVT.

Worth noting for this clone: The sample holds other DNA sequences that translate to the same CDR3. The J gene is TRBJ1-1, the V gene TRBV19; D remains unclear. Germline-derived CDR1 and CDR2 are LNHDA and SQIVND (reference sequence). This CDR3 contains 13 residues. V lost 3 bases to trimming and J lost 2 bases, with 7 bases between them. This CDR3 reads CASSISGNTEAFF. The CDR3 DNA is TGTGCCAGTAGTATTAGCGGAAACACTGAAGCTTTCTTT.

The chain recombines TRBV19 with TRBJ2-7, with D possibly being TRBD1 (5 bases). The V and J ends lost 1 base and 2 bases respectively, with 12 bases between them. Germline CDR1 is LNHDA and CDR2 is SQIVND (reference sequence). CDR3 length: 15 residues. CDR3 amino acids: CASSIVAQEPYEQYF. CDR3 nucleotides: TGTGCCAGTAGTATAGTGGCACAGGAGCCCTACGAGCAGTACTTC.